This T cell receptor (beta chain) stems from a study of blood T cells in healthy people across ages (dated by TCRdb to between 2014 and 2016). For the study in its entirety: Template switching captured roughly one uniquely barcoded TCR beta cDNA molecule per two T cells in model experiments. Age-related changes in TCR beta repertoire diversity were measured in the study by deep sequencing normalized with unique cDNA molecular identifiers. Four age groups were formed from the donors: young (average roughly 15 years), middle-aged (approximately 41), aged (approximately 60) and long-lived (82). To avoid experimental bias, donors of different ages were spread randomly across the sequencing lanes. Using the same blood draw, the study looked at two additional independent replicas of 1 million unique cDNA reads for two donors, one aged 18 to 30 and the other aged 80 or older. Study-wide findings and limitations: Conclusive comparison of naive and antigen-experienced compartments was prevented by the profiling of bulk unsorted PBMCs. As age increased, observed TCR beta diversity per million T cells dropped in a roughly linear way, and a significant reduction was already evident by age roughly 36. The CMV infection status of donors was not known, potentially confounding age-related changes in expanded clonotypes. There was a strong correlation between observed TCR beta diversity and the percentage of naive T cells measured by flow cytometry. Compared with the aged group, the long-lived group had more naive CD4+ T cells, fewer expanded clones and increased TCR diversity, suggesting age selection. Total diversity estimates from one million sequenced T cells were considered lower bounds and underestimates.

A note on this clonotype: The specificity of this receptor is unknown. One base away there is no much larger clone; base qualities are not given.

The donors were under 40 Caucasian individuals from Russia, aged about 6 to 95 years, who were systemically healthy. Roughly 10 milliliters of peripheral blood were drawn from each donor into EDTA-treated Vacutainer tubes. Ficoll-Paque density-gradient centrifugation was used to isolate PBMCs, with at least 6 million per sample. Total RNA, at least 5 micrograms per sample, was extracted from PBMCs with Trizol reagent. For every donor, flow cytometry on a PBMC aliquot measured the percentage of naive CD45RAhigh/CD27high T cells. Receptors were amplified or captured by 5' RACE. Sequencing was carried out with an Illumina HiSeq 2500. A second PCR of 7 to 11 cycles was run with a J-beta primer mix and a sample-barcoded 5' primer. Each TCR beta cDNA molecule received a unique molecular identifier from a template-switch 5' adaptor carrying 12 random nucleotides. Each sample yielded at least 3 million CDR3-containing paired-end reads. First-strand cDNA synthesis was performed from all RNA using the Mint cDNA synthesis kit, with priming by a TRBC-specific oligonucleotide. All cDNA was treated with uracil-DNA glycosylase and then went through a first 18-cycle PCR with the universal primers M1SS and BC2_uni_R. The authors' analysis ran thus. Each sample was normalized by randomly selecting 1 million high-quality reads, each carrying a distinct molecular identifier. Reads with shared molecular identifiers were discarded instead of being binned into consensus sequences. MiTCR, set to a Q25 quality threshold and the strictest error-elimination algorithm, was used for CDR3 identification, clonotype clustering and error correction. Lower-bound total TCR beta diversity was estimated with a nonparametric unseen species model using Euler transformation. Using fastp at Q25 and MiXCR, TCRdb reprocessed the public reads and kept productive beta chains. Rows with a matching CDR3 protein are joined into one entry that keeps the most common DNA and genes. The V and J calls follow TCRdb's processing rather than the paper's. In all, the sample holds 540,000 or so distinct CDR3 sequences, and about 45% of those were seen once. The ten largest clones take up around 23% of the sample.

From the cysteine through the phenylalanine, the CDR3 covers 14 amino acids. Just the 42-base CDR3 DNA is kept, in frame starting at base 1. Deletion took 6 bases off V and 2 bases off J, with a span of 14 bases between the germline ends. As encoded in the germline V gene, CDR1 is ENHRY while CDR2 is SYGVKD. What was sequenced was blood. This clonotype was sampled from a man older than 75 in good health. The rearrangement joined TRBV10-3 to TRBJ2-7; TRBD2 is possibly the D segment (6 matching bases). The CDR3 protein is CAISGEDIPYEQYF. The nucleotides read TGTGCCATCAGCGGGGAGGACATACCCTACGAGCAGTACTTC.